The source of this TCR beta chain is a study of blood T cells in healthy people across ages. This clonotype was detected a few times. Primers used in a second PCR of roughly 6 to 12 cycles were a sample-barcoded 5' primer and a J-beta primer mix. A template-switch adaptor that had 12 random nucleotides put a tag on each cDNA molecule. Via MiXCR, TCRdb re-called the 5' RACE reads, giving one row per CDR3 protein. The profile covers approximately 490,000 distinct CDR3 sequences, with 24% appearing a single time and roughly 9.4% taken by the ten largest. Germline lookup yields CDR1 SGHRS and CDR2 YFSETQ. The CDR3 runs 14 residues. Trimming stripped 0 bases from V and 7 bases from J, with 11 bases between. The same data also went into a second study, on T cells of mothers and their children.

This sequence was found in a boy younger than 18 in good health. V is TRBV5-1 and J is TRBJ2-1; D unclear. Sequenced: blood. For the CDR3, the DNA is TGCGCCAGCAGCTTGGCCCTACAGACGAATGAGCAGTTCTTC. It encodes CASSLALQTNEQFF.